Presented here are 16 T cell receptor beta chains from one specimen sequenced in a study of PD-L1 blockade in urothelial cancer. Only in-frame clones appear in the TCRdb table, and some are missing; sequencing was by immunoSEQ multiplex PCR. The sample holds approximately 30,000 clones, around 86% seen once. The sequenced sample was PBMCs, obtained around atezolizumab (anti-PD-L1) treatment. These receptors were obtained from a man in his fifties or sixties with urothelial cancer.

This clone was counted once. The V call is TRBV15, the J call TRBJ2-1, with 10 bases fitting TRBD2. The V gene's germline CDR1 is LNHNV and CDR2 YYDKDF (reference sequence). V trimming: 3 bases; J trimming: 3 bases; junction bases outside the gene matches: 5. There are 16 residues in the CDR3. This CDR3 reads CATSRLAGGLYNEQFF. As DNA, the CDR3 is TGTGCCACCAGCAGGTTAGCGGGAGGCCTCTACAATGAGCAGTTCTTC.

The genes are TRBV2 and TRBJ2-2; D gene ambiguous. Per germline, CDR1 SNHLY and CDR2 FYNNEI. The CDR3 is 15 amino acids. Trimming pared 3 bases from V and 3 bases from J, leaving 11 bases between. This CDR3 is CASSEVVPDTGELFF. The DNA of the CDR3 is TGTGCCAGCAGTGAGGTGGTACCGGACACCGGGGAGCTGTTTTTT.

The V and J genes are TRBV2 and TRBJ2-7, with D maybe TRBD1 (6 bases). Germline CDR1 is SNHLY and CDR2 is FYNNEI. CDR3 length: 12 amino acids. V lost 5 bases to trimming and J lost 4 bases, with 9 bases between them. The CDR3 is CASSQGHYEQYV. CDR3 sequence (DNA): TGTGCCAGCAGTCAGGGACATTACGAGCAGTACGTC.

The V call is TRBV5-6, the J call TRBJ2-3, with D possibly TRBD1 on 6 matching bases. The CDR3 has 14 amino acids. CDR1 and CDR2 from the germline V gene are SGHDT and YYEEEE. V shed 3 bases and J shed 1 base, with 9 bases lying between them. The DNA for the CDR3 is TGTGCCAGCAGCTGGAGGACAGGCACAGATACGCAGTATTTT. Translating gives CASSWRTGTDTQYF. The full variable domain, rest sourced from reference TRBV5-6 and TRBJ2-3, is DAGVTQSPTHLIKTRGQQVTLRCSPKSGHDTVSWYQQALGQGPQFIFQYYEEEERQRGNFPDRFSGHQFPNYSSELNVNALLLGDSALYLCASSWRTGTDTQYFGPGTRLTVL.

This clone has more than one count but fewer than ten. V usage is TRBV19 and J usage is TRBJ1-2, with D hard to call. Germline CDR1 reads LNHDA; CDR2 reads SQIVND (reference sequence). Trimming shortened V by 5 bases and J by 4 bases, and 14 bases separated the two germline ends. This CDR3 comprises 14 residues. The CDR3: CASSPRGLGYGYTF. In DNA, the CDR3 is TGTGCCAGTAGTCCCCGGGGTCTGGGCTATGGCTACACCTTC.

The J gene is TRBJ1-1, the V gene TRBV5-1; tentative D call: TRBD1 (6 bases). Germline loops: CDR1 SGHRS, CDR2 YFSETQ. Trimming stripped 0 bases from V and 0 bases from J, with 9 bases between. This CDR3 region has 15 residues. CDR3 amino acids: CASSLANRVNTEAFF. CDR3 in DNA: TGCGCCAGCAGCTTGGCGAACAGGGTGAACACTGAAGCTTTCTTT.

V gene TRBV15 combines with J gene TRBJ2-5; TRBD2 aligns across 7 bases. Germline loops: CDR1 LNHNV, CDR2 YYDKDF (reference sequence). Trimming at V came to 10 bases and at J to 2 bases, leaving 7 bases not matched to a gene. The CDR3 consists of 13 residues. The CDR3 DNA reads TGTGCCATATCCGGGGGGATACAAGAGACCCAGTACTTC. Protein: CAISGGIQETQYF.

The count of this clone is one. CDR3 coding DNA: TGTGCCAGCAGTGAGCGAGAATTCGGCTATGGCTACACCTTC. This codes for CASSEREFGYGYTF. This chain joins TRBV7-8 and TRBJ1-2; D gene unclear. The CDR3 is 14 residues long. The germline V gene encodes CDR1 SGHVS and CDR2 FQNEAQ. Trimming took off 6 bases at V and 4 bases at J, with 15 bases between the two ends.

V usage is TRBV18 and J usage is TRBJ2-5; D is perhaps TRBD1 (5 bases). Per the germline V gene, CDR1 is KGHSH and CDR2 is LQKENI. V was shortened by 6 bases and J by 3 bases, with 20 bases between the two germline ends. CDR3 length: 16 amino acids. As DNA, the CDR3 is TGTGCCAGCTCCCCCCGACCGAGACAGACTGAAGAGACCCAGTACTTC. As protein: CASSPRPRQTEETQYF.

This clone has a handful of counts. The V and J genes are TRBV13 and TRBJ2-1; TRBD2 agrees at 10 bases. CDR1 and CDR2 from the germline V gene are PRHDT and FYEKMQ (reference sequence). This CDR3 has 19 amino acids. Trimming at V came to 0 bases and at J to 0 bases, leaving 8 bases not matched to a gene. CDR3 DNA sequence: TGTGCCAGCAGCTTAGGGATAGCGGGGGGATTTAGCTCCTACAATGAGCAGTTCTTC. It encodes CASSLGIAGGFSSYNEQFF. Variable domain in full (rest from reference TRBV13 and TRBJ2-1): AAGVIQSPRHLIKEKRETATLKCYPIPRHDTVYWYQQGPGQDPQFLISFYEKMQSDKGSIPDRFSAQQFSDYHSELNMSSLELGDSALYFCASSLGIAGGFSSYNEQFFGPGTRLTVL.

This chain links TRBV5-8 with TRBJ2-7; TRBD2 matches at 10 bases. The CDR3 loop spans 15 amino acids. Germline trimming cut 4 bases from V and 3 bases from J; bases unmatched to any gene: 7. Germline-derived CDR1 and CDR2 are SGHTS and YDEGEE. In nucleotides, the CDR3 is TGTGCCAGCAGCCAATCTAGCGGGAGTCTCTACGAGCAGTACTTC. Translation gives CASSQSSGSLYEQYF. The entire variable domain, with the rest obtained from reference TRBV5-8 and TRBJ2-7, is as follows: EAGVTQSPTHLIKTRGQQATLRCSPISGHTSVYWYQQALGLGLQFLLWYDEGEERNRGNFPPRFSGRQFPNYSSELNVNALELEDSALYLCASSQSSGSLYEQYFGPGTRLTVT.

This clone was seen a handful of times. The rearrangement joins TRBV9 to TRBJ2-1; TRBD2 matches at 7 bases. The CDR3 runs to 16 residues. The ends lost 0 bases at V and 7 bases at J; junction bases unmatched: 10. Germline V gene sequence: CDR1 SGDLS, CDR2 YYNGEE. Written as DNA, the CDR3 is TGTGCCAGCAGCGTAGTGCGAACGGGAGGTGGGAATGAGCAGTTCTTC. This sequence encodes CASSVVRTGGGNEQFF. The full variable domain, with the rest looked up from reference TRBV9 and TRBJ2-1, is DSGVTQTPKHLITATGQRVTLRCSPRSGDLSVYWYQQSLDQGLQFLIQYYNGEERAKGNILERFSAQQFPDLHSELNLSSLELGDSALYFCASSVVRTGGGNEQFFGPGTRLTVL.

V usage is TRBV15 and J usage is TRBJ2-1; 11 bases map to TRBD2. The germline V gene has CDR1 LNHNV and CDR2 YYDKDF (reference sequence). V shed 3 bases and J 9 bases; nucleotides not matched to a gene: 7. The CDR3 contains 15 residues. The CDR3 region has the DNA TGTGCCACCAGCAGCCTTAGCGGGAGGGGGGGTGAGCAGTTCTTC. Translation gives CATSSLSGRGGEQFF.

This clone was seen more than once but under ten times. V gene TRBV5-1 combines with J gene TRBJ1-4; TRBD1 matches at 7 bases. The germline V gene encodes CDR1 SGHRS and CDR2 YFSETQ. V shed 6 bases and J 4 bases; nucleotides not matched to a gene: 9. This CDR3 contains 15 residues. The CDR3 region is CASNLAGTVNEKLFF. The CDR3 region has the DNA TGCGCCAGCAACCTTGCCGGGACAGTTAATGAAAAACTGTTTTTT.

The V call is TRBV4-1, the J call TRBJ2-1, with 10 bases identical to TRBD1. The J segment lost 8 bases and the V segment lost 7 bases, leaving 14 bases of the junction unmatched. From germline, CDR1 is MGHRA and CDR2 YSYEKL. CDR3 length: 16 amino acids. CDR3 in DNA: TGCGCCAGCACACCCATCGGGACAGGGGAAAAAGATGAGCAGTTCTTC. Its translation is CASTPIGTGEKDEQFF.

The V gene is TRBV18, the J gene TRBJ1-5; TRBD1 aligns across 9 bases. This CDR3 contains 14 residues. Germline CDR1 KGHSH, CDR2 LQKENI. J gave up 7 bases and V 3 bases, and 4 bases lay outside the gene matches. CDR3 coding DNA: TGTGCCAGCTCACCCACAGGGGGCAGCCAGCCCCAGCATTTT. Protein product: CASSPTGGSQPQHF.